This TCR beta chain comes out of a study of shared clonotypes between healthy human individuals (dated by TCRdb to 2020 to 2021). At the level of the whole study: The cohort included three men and two women between 18 and 49 years of age. Each donor's leukapheresis produced roughly between roughly 0.85 and 10 billion PBMCs. To estimate repertoire size and how much clonotypes are shared between individuals, the study performed deep sequencing of blood TCR repertoires from 4 to 6 healthy adults. To increase sequencing depth and limit assay-specific biases, different laboratories used diverse techniques to prepare libraries and sequence TCR repertoires. Here is what the overall study found, with its caveats: Because the study included a small number of donors, the genetic and exposure-history diversity represented was limited. Only blood was sampled, and tissue TCR repertoires likely differ from those in blood. Pairwise subsampling led to the expectation that sequencing depth would affect the degree of clonotype sharing among donors.

The donors were healthy, HIV-negative adults with no recently reported acute infections or vaccinations. Every donor was a Caucasian adult residing in Nashville, Tennessee, USA. For unsorted samples, around 90 million PBMCs were counted, and genomic DNA was extracted using the QIAamp DNA Blood Mini kit. After blood collection by leukapheresis, PBMCs were isolated using Ficoll-Histopaque density gradient centrifugation and then cryopreserved in the vapor phase of liquid nitrogen. CDR1 and CDR2 are drawn from the germline V gene: SGDLS, YYNGEE. The CDR3 spans 14 residues, from the cysteine through the phenylalanine. The CDR3 DNA has 42 bases and is translated from base 1. Trimming removed 3 bases from V and 3 bases from J, leaving 12 bases between the germline ends. TCR CDR3 regions were amplified from genomic DNA by multiplex PCR using the deep immunoSEQ assay. Extracted genomic DNA from each cell subset was distributed evenly across all wells of several immunoSEQ 96-well plates, and each plate was treated as a replicate. For unsorted PBMC, roughly 270 ng genomic DNA, equal to about 30,000 T cell genomes, was loaded into each replicate PCR. Ten immunoSEQ deep assay plates were used to sequence the unsorted PBMC genomic DNA. Purified libraries were measured with a Qubit 3.0 fluorometer, size-checked on a Bioanalyzer 2100, and measured again with the KAPA Library Quantification kit. Each immunoSEQ 96-well plate was sequenced on its own single-read 150-cycle Illumina NextSeq 550 flow cell. For the original study's pipeline: Because only junctional sequences without quality scores were contained in the immunoSEQ output, filtering matching that applied to full-length reads could not be performed. To assign V/J genes and CDR3, sequences were annotated using PyIR, a Python wrapper for IgBLAST v1.9, with IMGT germline references. Reads were removed for weak V/J assignments (E-value above 1e-6), missing CDR3, stop codons, out-of-frame junctions, or ambiguous translated residues. V3J clonotypes were defined as sequences sharing the same inferred V gene, J gene, and CDR3 amino acid sequence. To compute the percentage overlap between repertoires, the number of shared unique clonotypes was divided by the size of the smaller repertoire. Repertoire richness was assessed with RTK rarefaction, the Chao1 estimator, and Recon v2.1 estimates of unobserved clonotypes. In its TCRdb copy, this immuneACCESS table keeps in-frame sequences only and misses some clones. Where compared with another copy, unresolved V genes explain less than half of these, and the others have no known cause. The V and J calls and clone size are taken from that table; D and trimming were inferred from the DNA. The sample table lists approximately 500,000 clones, approximately 81% of them with a count of one. The ten largest clones add up to approximately 12% of the sample.

Worth noting for this clone: It lacks a known antigen. No clone much larger than this one lies a single base away; base qualities are absent.

The chain uses TRBV9 and TRBJ2-5, with the D gene too uncertain to name. The receptor was isolated from a woman aged 35 to 49 in good health. Some clones in this sample may be carry-over from other donors' samples. Sequencing input: PBMCs. The sequenced DNA: TGTGCCAGCAGCGGACTTAATCCGAAAGAGACCCAGTACTTC. Translated, it reads CASSGLNPKETQYF.